These 3 T cell receptor beta chains share one sample of origin, sequenced in a study of human T cells and chemical hapten exposure. Regarding time point: pre-sensitization, week 0. Regarding treatment: therapeutic diphenylcyclopropenone sensitization with weekly scalp DPC. One entry per CDR3 protein, called by TCRdb with MiXCR from the RACE reads. The sample includes fewer than 300,000 distinct CDR3 sequences, over 8% of them seen just once. The specimen comprised whole blood, sampled in connection with sensitization to the hapten diphenylcyclopropenone (DPC). The receptor source for this set is a woman in her 40s with alopecia areata. Some clones in this sample may be carry-over from other donors' samples.

The J gene is TRBJ1-6, the V gene TRBV28, with 9 bases aligning to TRBD1. J lost 5 bases, V lost 6 bases, and 5 bases had no gene match. This CDR3 has 15 residues. CDR1 and CDR2 from the germline V gene are MDHEN and SYDVKM. DNA for the CDR3: TGTGCCAGCAGCGAGGACAGGGGAAATAATTCACCCCTCCACTTT. Translation gives CASSEDRGNNSPLHF.

V is TRBV6-2 or TRBV6-3 and J is TRBJ1-2, with 8 bases lining up with TRBD1. This CDR3 comprises 16 residues. Germline V gene sequence: CDR1 MNHEY, CDR2 SVGEGT. The V segment lost 7 bases and the J segment 6 bases; nucleotides outside the gene matches: 16. CDR3 DNA: TGTGCCAGCATATCGCAGTTTGGACAGGGAGCCCATGGCTACACCTTC. Its translation: CASISQFGQGAHGYTF.

This clonotype was counted many times. The chain employs TRBV2 and TRBJ2-1; maybe TRBD2 (6 bases). V was cut by 8 bases and J by 4 bases, with 12 bases left in between. The CDR3 runs 13 residues. CDR1 SNHLY and CDR2 FYNNEI come from the germline V gene. The DNA of the CDR3 is TGTGCCAGCGGGGGGTACCCTTACAATGAGCAGTTCTTC. Encoded protein: CASGGYPYNEQFF.